These 24 T cell receptor beta chains came from one sample sequenced in a study of response to subunit inactivated influenza vaccine. MiXCR was run by TCRdb on the RT-PCR reads, yielding one entry per CDR3 protein. This table holds 800,000 to 1,000,000 distinct CDR3 sequences, 21% found once. The sample consisted of PBMCs from blood, taken 5 to 6 days after vaccination. All receptors come from a man aged 50-59 years who received an inactivated influenza vaccine.

V usage is TRBV2 and J usage is TRBJ2-7; unclear D gene. V was clipped by 4 bases and J by 6 bases, with 13 bases between them. The CDR3 sequence is 13 residues long. From germline, CDR1 is SNHLY and CDR2 FYNNEI. The CDR3 region has the DNA TGTGCCAGCAGTGGGAATAGGGCTGGCGAGCAGTACTTC. This sequence encodes CASSGNRAGEQYF. Full variable domain (outside the CDR3, taken from reference TRBV2 and TRBJ2-7): EPEVTQTPSHQVTQMGQEVILRCVPISNHLYFYWYRQILGQKVEFLVSFYNNEISEKSEIFDDQFSVERPDGSNFTLKIRSTKLEDSAMYFCASSGNRAGEQYFGPGTRLTVT.

Only a few counts were recorded for this clonotype. The rearrangement links TRBV5-1 to TRBJ2-7; 9 nucleotides align to TRBD2. In germline, CDR1 is SGHRS, CDR2 YFSETQ. The CDR3 is made up of 13 amino acids. V was clipped by 6 bases and J by 6 bases; unmatched bases: 7. DNA of the CDR3: TGCGCCAGCAAAAAAGCGGGAGGAGGCGAGCAGTACTTC. Residues: CASKKAGGGEQYF.

In its sample, this clonotype was seen a few times. V usage is TRBV12-3 or TRBV12-4 and J usage is TRBJ1-1, with D perhaps TRBD1 (5 bases). The CDR3 is 14 amino acids. The V end was cut by 8 bases, the J end by 4 bases, with 17 bases between. The CDR3: CASSRQGESTEAFF. CDR3 bases: TGTGCCAGCTCTCGGCAGGGAGAGAGCACTGAAGCTTTCTTT.

V is TRBV20-1 and J is TRBJ2-3, with 14 bases that match TRBD2. CDR3 size: 15 residues. The germline CDR1 and CDR2 sequences are DFQATT and SNEGSKA (reference sequence). Unmatched junction bases numbered 3, after V lost 3 bases and J lost 4 bases. CDR3 region: CSASRTSGGPDTQYF. CDR3 nucleotide sequence: TGCAGTGCTAGTAGGACTAGCGGGGGGCCAGATACGCAGTATTTT.

This sequence joins TRBV6-5 and TRBJ1-5; D is ambiguous. CDR3 length: 11 amino acids. Germline V gene lookup returns CDR1 MNHEY and CDR2 SVGAGI. The V end was cut by 8 bases, the J end by 7 bases, with 9 bases between. The chain's CDR3 is CASQVTQPQHF. The CDR3 DNA follows: TGTGCCAGCCAGGTTACACAGCCCCAGCATTTT.

The chain couples TRBV15 to TRBJ2-4; D tentatively fits TRBD1 or TRBD2 (5 bases each). Trimming removed 2 bases at V and 4 bases at J, with 15 bases between. CDR1 is LNHNV, CDR2 YYDKDF, per germline (reference sequence). The CDR3 contains 16 residues. The CDR3 DNA reads as TGTGCCACCAGCAGATGGGGGAGCGGAGGAAAAAACATTCAGTACTTC. This codes for CATSRWGSGGKNIQYF.

This clonotype was observed a handful of times. The chain is built from TRBV3-1 and TRBJ2-7; tentative D call: TRBD1 (6 bases). Trimming pared 5 bases from V and 0 bases from J, leaving 20 bases between. This CDR3 has 17 amino acids. Germline assignment: CDR1 LGHDT and CDR2 YNNKEL (reference sequence). The DNA of the CDR3 is TGTGCCAGCAGCAGAGGAGGCCTAGGGGGAAGCTCCTACGAGCAGTACTTC. Amino acid sequence: CASSRGGLGGSSYEQYF.

The CDR3 sequence: CATSRDLGATQYF. As DNA, the CDR3 is TGTGCCACCAGCAGAGACCTTGGGGCGACCCAGTACTTC. The chain links TRBV15 to TRBJ2-5; maybe TRBD1 (5 bases). V gave up 0 bases and J gave up 7 bases, with 9 bases separating them. Germline lookup yields CDR1 LNHNV and CDR2 YYDKDF (reference sequence). This CDR3 is built from 13 residues.

About this clonotype: An end of the junction does not agree with germline; a read error may underlie this. V usage is TRBV7-9 and J usage is TRBJ2-1; D tentatively fits TRBD1 or TRBD2 (5 bases each). Germline lookup yields CDR1 SEHNR and CDR2 FQNEAQ (reference sequence). This CDR3 is 13 amino acids long. Here the CDR3 DNA reads TGTGCCAGCAGCCGGGGCAGTTACAATGACCAGTTCTTC. It encodes CASSRGSYNDQFF.

The DNA for the CDR3 is TGTGCCAGCAGCCAACGCCCAGGGGGATACTATGGCTACACCTTC. It yields the protein CASSQRPGGYYGYTF. J is TRBJ1-2 and V is TRBV12-3 or TRBV12-4; TRBD1 matches 7 bases. V shed 6 bases and J 3 bases; nucleotides not matched to a gene: 10. The CDR3 loop spans 15 amino acids.

Only a few counts were recorded for this clonotype. The CDR3 is CASSWTSGGKSGDTQYF. Written as DNA, the CDR3 is TGCGCCAGCAGCTGGACTAGCGGGGGGAAATCGGGAGATACGCAGTATTTT. The rearrangement uses TRBV5-1 and TRBJ2-3; 14 nucleotides line up with TRBD2. Germline values: CDR1 SGHRS, CDR2 YFSETQ. The junction had 8 bases not matched to a gene; V was cut back by 3 bases and J by 5 bases. This CDR3 is built from 17 residues.

This clonotype was recorded many times. The rearrangement links TRBV7-9 to TRBJ2-5; D not resolved. The V end lost 2 bases, the J end lost 5 bases, and 12 bases lay between the germline ends. The germline CDR1 and CDR2 sequences are SEHNR and FQNEAQ (reference sequence). The CDR3 loop spans 14 amino acids. The CDR3, as DNA: TGTGCCAGCAGCTTAATAGGCAGAAGGGAGACCCAGTACTTC. Its protein product is CASSLIGRRETQYF.

This clonotype was seen a handful of times. The genes are TRBV7-2 and TRBJ2-3, with a tentative D call TRBD1 (5 bases). The V end was cut by 5 bases, the J end by 0 bases, with 12 bases between. This CDR3 has 15 amino acids. Germline V lookup: CDR1 SGHTA, CDR2 FQGNSA. The CDR3 is CASSRGLPSTDTQYF. DNA of the CDR3: TGTGCCAGCAGCAGGGGTCTTCCTAGCACAGATACGCAGTATTTT.

V and J are TRBV15 and TRBJ2-6; D is unclear. The V end was cut by 0 bases, the J end by 0 bases, with 9 bases between. Germline CDR1 is LNHNV and CDR2 is YYDKDF (reference sequence). The CDR3 length is 17 residues. Here the CDR3 reads CATSREIGSSGANVLTF. The CDR3 nucleotides read TGTGCCACCAGCAGAGAAATCGGCAGCTCTGGGGCCAACGTCCTGACTTTC.

Turning to this clonotype: A much larger clone lies a single base off, so this may be a read error. This chain connects TRBV7-9 to TRBJ2-5, with unresolved D. The CDR3 loop spans 15 amino acids. The germline V gene encodes CDR1 SEHNR and CDR2 FQNEAQ (reference sequence). The ends were cut back, 0 bases at V and 0 bases at J, with 8 bases in the middle. The CDR3 region has the DNA TGTGCCAGCAGCTTAGCAGGGCAGGACCAAGAGACCCAGTACTTC. This gives the protein CASSLAGQDQETQYF.

This chain uses TRBV7-2 with TRBJ1-1; TRBD1 matches 7 bases. The junction had 6 bases not matched to a gene; V was cut back by 5 bases and J by 0 bases. From germline, CDR1 is SGHTA and CDR2 FQGNSA. CDR3 length: 15 amino acids. The CDR3 nucleotides are TGTGCCAGCAGCCCGCGAGGGGGCTTGAACACTGAAGCTTTCTTT. It encodes CASSPRGGLNTEAFF.

This clonotype was detected only once. This sequence joins TRBV20-1 and TRBJ1-4, with D unclear. The CDR3 has 13 amino acids. The germline CDR1 and CDR2 sequences are DFQATT and SNEGSKA (reference sequence). Trimming took off 6 bases at V and 10 bases at J, with 18 bases between the two ends. The CDR3 loop is CSAPFLESGKLFF. The CDR3 nucleotides read TGCAGTGCCCCCTTCCTGGAATCCGGAAAACTGTTTTTT.

There are a few counts of this clonotype. J is TRBJ1-2 and V is TRBV7-8; D gene uncertain. Germline assignment: CDR1 SGHVS and CDR2 FQNEAQ. V dropped 5 bases and J dropped 4 bases, with 17 bases sitting between them. The CDR3 is 15 residues long. The CDR3 is CASSPRRVVPYGYTF. DNA of the CDR3: TGTGCCAGCAGCCCAAGGAGGGTAGTACCCTATGGCTACACCTTC.

The V call is TRBV29-1, the J call TRBJ2-3; 8 positions agree with TRBD2. The V segment lost 5 bases and the J segment 6 bases; nucleotides outside the gene matches: 7. This CDR3 is built from 13 residues. Germline CDR1 is SQVTM and CDR2 is ANQGSEA. For the CDR3, the DNA is TGCAGCGTTTCCAGCGGGAGCGTCGATACGCAGTATTTT. It is translated as CSVSSGSVDTQYF.

This chain joins TRBV19 and TRBJ2-2, with D possibly matching TRBD1 (5 bases). Germline values: CDR1 LNHDA, CDR2 SQIVND (reference sequence). This CDR3 spans 14 amino acids. Trimming stripped 2 bases from V and 5 bases from J, with 9 bases between. CDR3: CASSITGWTGELFF. The CDR3 region has the DNA TGTGCCAGTAGTATAACAGGTTGGACCGGGGAGCTGTTTTTT.

This clonotype was counted a few times. The chain links TRBV20-1 to TRBJ1-2; a weak D match, TRBD1 (5 bases). The V gene's germline CDR1 is DFQATT and CDR2 SNEGSKA (reference sequence). Trimming stripped 0 bases from V and 8 bases from J, with 10 bases between. The CDR3 extends over 12 amino acids. CDR3 DNA sequence: TGCAGTGCTAGAGACAGGGATCAGGGCTACACCTTC. Its protein is CSARDRDQGYTF.

The sample holds a few counts of this clonotype. This chain joins TRBV5-1 and TRBJ1-4, with D perhaps TRBD1 (6 bases). The CDR3 runs 16 residues. Trimming shortened V by 4 bases and J by 3 bases, and 16 bases separated the two germline ends. Germline CDR1 is SGHRS and CDR2 is YFSETQ. This CDR3 is CASSPRASGANEKLFF. In nucleotides, the CDR3 is TGCGCCAGCAGCCCCCGGGCCTCAGGGGCTAATGAAAAACTGTTTTTT.

This clonotype was recorded a few times. The J gene is TRBJ2-2, the V gene TRBV10-3, with D maybe TRBD1 (6 bases). The CDR3 is 15 amino acids. Per germline, CDR1 ENHRY and CDR2 SYGVKD. V gave up 7 bases and J gave up 6 bases, with 18 bases separating them. The CDR3 here is CAITRDIEIAGELFF. The DNA for the CDR3 is TGTGCCATCACCAGGGACATCGAAATTGCCGGGGAGCTGTTTTTT.

This chain joins TRBV28 and TRBJ2-5, with a weak D call TRBD2 (6 bases). The CDR3 covers 15 residues. Germline V gene lookup returns CDR1 MDHEN and CDR2 SYDVKM. Trimming shortened V by 6 bases and J by 0 bases, and 14 bases separated the two germline ends. DNA of the CDR3: TGTGCCAGCAGCTTAGGAGGGAGTTACCAAGAGACCCAGTACTTC. This translates into CASSLGGSYQETQYF.